The entry below gives a single TCR beta chain sequence along with its context. Antigen: not known. These data belong to a study of T cells in Graves' hyperthyroidism and ophthalmopathy. Study outcomes and limitations: Ophthalmopathy stood apart from stable hyperthyroidism in a 13 V-J model.

What was amplified from RNA transcripts were TCR beta CDR3 regions. Carried out on the TCR CDR3, a first-round RT-PCR used the HTBI primer set. TCRdb ran MiXCR on the multiplex PCR reads and lists one entry per CDR3 protein. The data show under 300,000 distinct CDR3 sequences, 20% to 25% seen once. An approximately 9.4 ml volume of fresh peripheral blood provided the PBMCs. CDR1 and CDR2 from the germline V gene are LNHDA and SQIVND (reference sequence). V was shortened by 6 bases and J by 5 bases, with 13 bases between the two germline ends. The CDR3 is 14 amino acids. The specimen sequenced was blood. This sequence joins TRBV19 and TRBJ1-4; D gene uncertain. This TCR was sampled from a man aged 25 to 45 with Graves' ophthalmopathy. The CDR3 DNA is TGTGCCAGTAGCCCTTCGGGGAGCAATGAAAAACTGTTTTTT. This gives the protein CASSPSGSNEKLFF.